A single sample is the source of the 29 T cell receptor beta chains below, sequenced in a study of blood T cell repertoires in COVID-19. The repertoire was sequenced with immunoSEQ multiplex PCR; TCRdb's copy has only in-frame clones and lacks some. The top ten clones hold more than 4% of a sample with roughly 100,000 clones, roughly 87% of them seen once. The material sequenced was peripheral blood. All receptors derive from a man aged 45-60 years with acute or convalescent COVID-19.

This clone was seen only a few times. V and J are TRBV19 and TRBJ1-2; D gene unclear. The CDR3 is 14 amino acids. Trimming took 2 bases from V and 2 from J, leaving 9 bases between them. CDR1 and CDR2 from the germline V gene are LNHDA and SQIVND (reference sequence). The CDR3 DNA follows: TGTGCCAGTAGTATACTTGCGGTAAACTATGGCTACACCTTC. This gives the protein CASSILAVNYGYTF.

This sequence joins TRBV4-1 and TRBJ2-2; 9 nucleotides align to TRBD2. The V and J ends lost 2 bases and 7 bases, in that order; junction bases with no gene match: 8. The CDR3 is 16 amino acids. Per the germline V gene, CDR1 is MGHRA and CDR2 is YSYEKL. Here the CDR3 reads CASSQRASGMIGELFF. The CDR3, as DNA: TGCGCCAGCAGCCAAAGGGCTAGCGGGATGATCGGGGAGCTGTTTTTT.

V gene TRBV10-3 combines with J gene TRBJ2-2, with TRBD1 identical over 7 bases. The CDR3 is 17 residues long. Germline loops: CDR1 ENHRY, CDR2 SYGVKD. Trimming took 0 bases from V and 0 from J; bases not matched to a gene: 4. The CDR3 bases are TGTGCCATCAGTGAGTCTCAGGGGGTGACGAACACCGGGGAGCTGTTTTTT. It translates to CAISESQGVTNTGELFF.

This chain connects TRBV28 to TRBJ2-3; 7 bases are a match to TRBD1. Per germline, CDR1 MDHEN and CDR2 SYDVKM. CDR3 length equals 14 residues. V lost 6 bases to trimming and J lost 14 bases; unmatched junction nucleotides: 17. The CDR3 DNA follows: TGTGCCAGCAGAATAACGGGGACCGGGACAGTATTGTATTTT. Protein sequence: CASRITGTGTVLYF.

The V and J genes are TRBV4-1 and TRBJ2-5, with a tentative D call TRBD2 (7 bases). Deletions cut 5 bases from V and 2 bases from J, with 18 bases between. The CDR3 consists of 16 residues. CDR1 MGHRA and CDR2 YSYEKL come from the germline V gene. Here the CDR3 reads CASSFEGGVAQETQYF. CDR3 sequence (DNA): TGCGCCAGCAGCTTCGAAGGGGGGGTGGCACAAGAGACCCAGTACTTC.

CDR3 loop: CASSAGGSTDTQYF. DNA of the CDR3: TGTGCCAGCAGCGCCGGAGGGAGCACAGATACGCAGTATTTT. The chain carries TRBV9 and TRBJ2-3, with a weak D call TRBD2 (6 bases). Germline V gene data show CDR1 as SGDLS and CDR2 as YYNGEE. This CDR3 region has 14 residues. V lost 3 bases and J 0 bases, leaving 8 bases between the germline ends.

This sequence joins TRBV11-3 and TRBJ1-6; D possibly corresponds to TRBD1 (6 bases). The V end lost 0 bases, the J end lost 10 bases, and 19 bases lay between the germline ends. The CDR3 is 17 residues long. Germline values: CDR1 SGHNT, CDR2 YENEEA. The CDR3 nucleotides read TGTGCCAGCAGCTTAGATCGGGCTCCCCCACAGGGCTCACCCCTCCACTTT. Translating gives CASSLDRAPPQGSPLHF.

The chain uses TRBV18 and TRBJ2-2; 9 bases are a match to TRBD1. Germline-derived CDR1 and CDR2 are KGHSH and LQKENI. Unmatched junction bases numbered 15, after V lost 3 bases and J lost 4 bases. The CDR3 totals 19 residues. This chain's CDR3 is CASSPFLTGGRRLTGELFF. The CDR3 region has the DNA TGTGCCAGCTCACCTTTTCTCACAGGGGGCCGTCGTCTCACCGGGGAGCTGTTTTTT.

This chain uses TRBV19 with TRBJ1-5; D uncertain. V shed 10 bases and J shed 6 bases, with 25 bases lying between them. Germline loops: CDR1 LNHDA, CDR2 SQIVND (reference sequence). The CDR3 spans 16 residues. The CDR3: CATRPAGNILAQPQHF. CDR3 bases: TGTGCCACTAGGCCCGCCGGGAACATACTCGCTCAGCCCCAGCATTTT.

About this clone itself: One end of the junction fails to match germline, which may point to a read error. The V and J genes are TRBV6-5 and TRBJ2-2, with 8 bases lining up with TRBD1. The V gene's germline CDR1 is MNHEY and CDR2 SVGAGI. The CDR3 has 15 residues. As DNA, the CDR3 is TGTGCCGGCAGTTACGGGACAGGGAACACCGGGGAGCTGTTTTTT. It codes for CAGSYGTGNTGELFF.

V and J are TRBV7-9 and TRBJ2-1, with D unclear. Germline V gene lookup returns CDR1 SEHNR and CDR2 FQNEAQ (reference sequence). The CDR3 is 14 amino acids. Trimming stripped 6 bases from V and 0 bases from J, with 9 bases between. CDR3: CASSSDLSYNEQFF. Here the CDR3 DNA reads TGTGCCAGCAGTTCAGATCTCTCCTACAATGAGCAGTTCTTC.

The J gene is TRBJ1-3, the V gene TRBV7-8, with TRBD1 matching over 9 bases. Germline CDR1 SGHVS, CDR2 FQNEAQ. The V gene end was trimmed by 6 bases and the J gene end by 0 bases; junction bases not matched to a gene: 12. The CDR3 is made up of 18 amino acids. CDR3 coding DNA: TGTGCCAGCAGTCGGACAGGGGCCCCCCGGAGCTCTGGAAACACCATATATTTT. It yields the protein CASSRTGAPRSSGNTIYF.

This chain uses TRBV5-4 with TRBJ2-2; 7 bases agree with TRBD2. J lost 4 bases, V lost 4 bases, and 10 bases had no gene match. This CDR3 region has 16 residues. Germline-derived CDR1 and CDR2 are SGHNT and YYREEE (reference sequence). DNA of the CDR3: TGTGCCAGCAGCCCAGGACTAGTGGTTCCCACCGGGGAGCTGTTTTTT. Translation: CASSPGLVVPTGELFF. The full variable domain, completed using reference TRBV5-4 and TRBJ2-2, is ETGVTQSPTHLIKTRGQQVTLRCSSQSGHNTVSWYQQALGQGPQFIFQYYREEENGRGNFPPRFSGLQFPNYSSELNVNALELDDSALYLCASSPGLVVPTGELFFGEGSRLTVL.

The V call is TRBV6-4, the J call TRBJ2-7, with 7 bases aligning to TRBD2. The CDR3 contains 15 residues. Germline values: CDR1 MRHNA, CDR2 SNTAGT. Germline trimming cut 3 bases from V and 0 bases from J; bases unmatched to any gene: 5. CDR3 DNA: TGTGCCAGCAGTGAAGGTCCTAGCGGCTCCTACGAGCAGTACTTC. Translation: CASSEGPSGSYEQYF.

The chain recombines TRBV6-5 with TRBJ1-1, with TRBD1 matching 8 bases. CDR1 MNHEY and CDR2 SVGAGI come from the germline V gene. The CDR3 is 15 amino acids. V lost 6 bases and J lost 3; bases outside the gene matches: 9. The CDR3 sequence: CASRRTGSDYTEAFF. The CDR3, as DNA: TGTGCCAGCAGGAGGACAGGGTCAGATTACACTGAAGCTTTCTTT.

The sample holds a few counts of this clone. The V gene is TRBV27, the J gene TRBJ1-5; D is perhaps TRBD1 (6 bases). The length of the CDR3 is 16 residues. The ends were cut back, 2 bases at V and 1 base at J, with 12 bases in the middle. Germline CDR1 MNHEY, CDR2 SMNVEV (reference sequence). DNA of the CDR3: TGTGCCAGCAGTTTACTCCCCAGGGGCAGCAATCAGCCCCAGCATTTT. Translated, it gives CASSLLPRGSNQPQHF.

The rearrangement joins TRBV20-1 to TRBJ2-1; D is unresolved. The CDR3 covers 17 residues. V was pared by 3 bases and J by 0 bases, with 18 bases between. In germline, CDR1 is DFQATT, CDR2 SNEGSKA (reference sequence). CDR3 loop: CSASRGRRMSSYNEQFF. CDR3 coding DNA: TGCAGTGCTAGTAGAGGTAGGCGGATGAGCTCCTACAATGAGCAGTTCTTC.

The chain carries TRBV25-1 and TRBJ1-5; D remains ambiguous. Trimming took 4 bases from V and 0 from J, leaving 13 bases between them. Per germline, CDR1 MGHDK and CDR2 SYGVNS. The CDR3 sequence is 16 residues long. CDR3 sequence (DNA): TGTGCCAGCAGTGGTTGGGCAGAGTATAGCAATCAGCCCCAGCATTTT. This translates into CASSGWAEYSNQPQHF.

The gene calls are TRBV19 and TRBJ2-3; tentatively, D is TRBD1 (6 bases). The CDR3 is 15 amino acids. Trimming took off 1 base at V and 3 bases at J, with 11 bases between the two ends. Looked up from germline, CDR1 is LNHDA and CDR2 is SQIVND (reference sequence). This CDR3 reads CASSIARRGTDTQYF. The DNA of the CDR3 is TGTGCCAGTAGTATAGCGAGAAGGGGGACAGATACGCAGTATTTT.

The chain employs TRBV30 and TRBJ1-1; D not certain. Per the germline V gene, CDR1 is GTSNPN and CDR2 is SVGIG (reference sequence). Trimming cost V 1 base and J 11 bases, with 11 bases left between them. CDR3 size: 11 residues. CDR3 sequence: CAWSGEGRAFF. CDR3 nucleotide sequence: TGTGCCTGGAGTGGAGAGGGCAGGGCTTTCTTT.

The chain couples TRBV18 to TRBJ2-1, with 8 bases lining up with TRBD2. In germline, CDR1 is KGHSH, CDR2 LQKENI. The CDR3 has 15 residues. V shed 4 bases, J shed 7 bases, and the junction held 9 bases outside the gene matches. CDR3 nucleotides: TGTGCCAGCTCACTCGGACTAGCCGTTCTGAATGAGCAGTTCTTC. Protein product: CASSLGLAVLNEQFF.

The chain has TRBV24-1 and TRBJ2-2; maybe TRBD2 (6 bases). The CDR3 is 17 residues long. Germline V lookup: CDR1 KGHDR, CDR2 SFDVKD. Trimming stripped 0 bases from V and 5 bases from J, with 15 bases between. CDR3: CATSDLHSSAGTGELFF. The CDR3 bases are TGTGCCACCAGTGATTTGCACAGTTCAGCGGGTACCGGGGAGCTGTTTTTT.

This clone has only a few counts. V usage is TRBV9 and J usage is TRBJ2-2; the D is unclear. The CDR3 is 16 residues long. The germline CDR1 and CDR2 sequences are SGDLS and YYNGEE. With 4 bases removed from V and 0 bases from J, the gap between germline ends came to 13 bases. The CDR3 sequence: CASSPRHLANTGELFF. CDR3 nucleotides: TGTGCCAGCAGCCCGAGGCACCTCGCGAACACCGGGGAGCTGTTTTTT.

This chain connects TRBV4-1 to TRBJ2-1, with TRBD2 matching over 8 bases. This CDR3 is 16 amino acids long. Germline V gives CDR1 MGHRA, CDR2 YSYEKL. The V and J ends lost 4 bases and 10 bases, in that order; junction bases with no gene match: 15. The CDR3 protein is CASSPQGSGGPREQFF. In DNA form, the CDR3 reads TGCGCCAGCAGCCCACAAGGTTCGGGAGGGCCCAGGGAGCAGTTCTTC.

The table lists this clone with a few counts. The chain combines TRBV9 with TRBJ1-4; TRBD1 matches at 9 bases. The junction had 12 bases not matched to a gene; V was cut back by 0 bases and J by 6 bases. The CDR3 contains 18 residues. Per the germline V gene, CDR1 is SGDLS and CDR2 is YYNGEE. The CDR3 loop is CASSVGGVPGQGHEKLFF. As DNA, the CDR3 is TGTGCCAGCAGCGTAGGAGGAGTACCGGGACAGGGCCATGAAAAACTGTTTTTT.

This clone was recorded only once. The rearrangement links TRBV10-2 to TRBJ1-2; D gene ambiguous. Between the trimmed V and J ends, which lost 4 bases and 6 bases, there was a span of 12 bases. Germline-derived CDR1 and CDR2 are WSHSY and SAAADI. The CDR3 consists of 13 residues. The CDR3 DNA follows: TGCGCCAGCAGTGGAAATCGGGTGGATGGCTACACCTTC. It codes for CASSGNRVDGYTF.

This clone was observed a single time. The chain's CDR3 is CASSSWKGQINTGELFF. DNA of the CDR3: TGCGCCAGCAGCTCGTGGAAGGGACAGATAAACACCGGGGAGCTGTTTTTT. V is TRBV5-1 and J is TRBJ2-2; 7 bases map to TRBD1. The CDR3 contains 17 residues. J gave up 2 bases and V 3 bases, and 10 bases lay outside the gene matches. Germline loops: CDR1 SGHRS, CDR2 YFSETQ.

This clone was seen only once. The CDR3 loop is CASSSDRGDYNEQFF. CDR3 coding DNA: TGTGCCAGCAGCTCGGACAGGGGGGACTACAATGAGCAGTTCTTC. The chain carries TRBV9 and TRBJ2-1, with TRBD1 matching over 10 bases. The CDR3 runs to 15 residues. CDR1 and CDR2 (germline): SGDLS, YYNGEE. Trimming cost V 4 bases and J 3 bases; bases outside gene matches: 4.

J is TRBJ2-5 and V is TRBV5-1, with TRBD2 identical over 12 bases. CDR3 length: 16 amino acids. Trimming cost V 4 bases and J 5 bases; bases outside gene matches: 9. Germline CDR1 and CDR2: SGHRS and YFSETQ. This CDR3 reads CASSETSGRPRETQYF. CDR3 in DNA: TGCGCCAGCAGCGAAACTAGCGGGAGGCCCAGGGAGACCCAGTACTTC.